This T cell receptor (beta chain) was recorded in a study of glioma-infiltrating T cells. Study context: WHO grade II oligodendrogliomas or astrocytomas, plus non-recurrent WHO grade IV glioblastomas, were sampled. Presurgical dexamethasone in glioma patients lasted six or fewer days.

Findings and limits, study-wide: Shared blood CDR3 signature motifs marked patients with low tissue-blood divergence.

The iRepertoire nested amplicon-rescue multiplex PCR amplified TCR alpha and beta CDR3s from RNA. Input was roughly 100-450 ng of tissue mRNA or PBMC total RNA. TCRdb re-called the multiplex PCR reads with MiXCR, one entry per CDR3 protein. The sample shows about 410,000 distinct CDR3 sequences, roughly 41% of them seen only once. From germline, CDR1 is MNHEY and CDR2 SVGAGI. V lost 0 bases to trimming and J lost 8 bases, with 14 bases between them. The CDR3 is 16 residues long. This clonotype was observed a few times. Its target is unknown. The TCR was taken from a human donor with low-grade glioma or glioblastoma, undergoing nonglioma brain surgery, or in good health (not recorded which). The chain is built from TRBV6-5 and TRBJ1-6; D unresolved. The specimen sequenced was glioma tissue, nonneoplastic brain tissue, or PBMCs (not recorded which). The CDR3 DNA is TGTGCCAGCAGTTACTCTTCGACAATCCTCGATTCACCCCTCCACTTT. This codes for CASSYSSTILDSPLHF.